This T cell receptor beta chain was retrieved from a study of T cell changes during pregnancy in multiple sclerosis. This CDR3 has 12 amino acids. Per the germline V gene, CDR1 is MNHEY and CDR2 is SMNVEV (reference sequence). V dropped 3 bases and J dropped 10 bases, with 13 bases sitting between them. This clone was observed once. Sequenced by immunoSEQ multiplex PCR; TCRdb stores in-frame clones only, minus some. The repertoire holds about 50,000 clones, with around 90% as singletons. This sample comprised CD4+ T cells from peripheral blood mononuclear cells, obtained in the second trimester of pregnancy. The sequence was obtained from a female donor with multiple sclerosis, enrolled in a pregnancy study. The V gene is TRBV27, the J gene TRBJ2-7; TRBD2 is a possible D gene (6 bases). In DNA, the CDR3 is TGTGCCAGCAGTTTCCGCGGGACTTCTCAGTACTTC. Protein product: CASSFRGTSQYF.